The text below deals with one TCR beta chain. The sample comes from a study of blood T cell repertoires in COVID-19. Patients of the Seattle cohort, enrolled during active infection, were followed longitudinally. Using immunoSEQ multiplex PCR, the repertoire was profiled, and TCRdb retains in-frame clones only, with some absent. The sample has some 500,000 clones; roughly 89% are singletons. This CDR3 spans 13 amino acids. V lost 1 base, J lost 3 bases, and 1 base stayed unmatched. Germline V gene sequence: CDR1 SQVTM, CDR2 ANQGSEA. The source material was peripheral blood. This clonotype was obtained from a woman aged 50 to 60 with COVID-19, enrolled during active disease. This chain links TRBV29-1 with TRBJ2-3; 7 nucleotides agree with TRBD2. CDR3 in DNA: TGCAGCGTTGAAGGACTAGCAACAGATACGCAGTATTTT. Its translation: CSVEGLATDTQYF.